Listed below are T cell receptor beta chains from one sample, sequenced in a study of blood T cell repertoires in COVID-19. Generated by immunoSEQ multiplex PCR, the TCRdb table keeps only in-frame clones and is missing some. Among around 160,000 clones listed, around 85% were seen once. Sequencing input: peripheral blood. All receptors come from a woman aged 40-49 years with active or convalescent COVID-19. CDR3s include the opening cysteine and the closing phenylalanine or tryptophan.

>TRBV6-2/TRBV6-3|TRBJ1-2
CASSGGAHYGYTF
>TRBV5-4|TRBJ2-3
CASSLGQTHTDTQYF
>TRBV9|TRBJ2-7
CASSPRWAGTYEQYF
>TRBV10-3|TRBJ1-2
CAITGVGDRDNYGYTF
>TRBV18|TRBJ1-1
CASSPRGLNTEAFF
>TRBV28|TRBJ1-2
CASSPWGGTSYGYTF
>TRBV14|TRBJ1-1
CASSRRGGVPGAFF
>TRBV19|TRBJ1-1
CASRKQGTNTEAFF
>TRBV7-2|TRBJ1-2
CASSLAGLDWDYGYTF
>TRBV19|TRBJ2-4
CASSISPRTGGAKNIQYF
>TRBV2|TRBJ2-2
CASRGGVGVRNTGELFF
>TRBV30|TRBJ2-1
CAWSPGSGEQFF
>TRBV6-5|TRBJ1-3
CASSHTGAENTIYF
>TRBV6-6|TRBJ1-2
CASRPTDAPAYGYTF
>TRBV19|TRBJ1-1
CASSIVGRATEAFF
>TRBV7-2|TRBJ1-5
CASSEAPRGQPQHF
>TRBV5-4|TRBJ2-1
CASSFDSTYNEQFF
>TRBV10-1|TRBJ1-5
CASSPIGGSDQPQHF
>TRBV6-5|TRBJ1-4
CASSYSHWSNEKLFF
>TRBV29-1|TRBJ2-1
CSVEDRRHNEQFF
>TRBV11-2|TRBJ2-2
CASSPSAGVTGELFF
>TRBV9|TRBJ1-6
CASSVGPGGGYNSPLHF
>TRBV6-5|TRBJ1-1
CASSYSIGTGAVEAFF
>TRBV6-6|TRBJ2-7
CASSSVGLEQYF
>TRBV2|TRBJ1-4
CASSVREKLFF
>TRBV28|TRBJ2-2
CASSLGGQGTGELFF
>TRBV5-1|TRBJ1-1
CASSSVQDTEAFF
>TRBV7-2|TRBJ1-3
CASSLSTGRNTIYF
>TRBV25-1|TRBJ1-3
CASGQGNTIYF
>TRBV7-2|TRBJ1-1
CASSLDPGGGRAFF
>TRBV7-9|TRBJ1-1
CASSPGLNTEAFF
>TRBV25-1|TRBJ1-2
CASRGRAGYGYTF
>TRBV6-5|TRBJ1-1
CASRRLEGTNTEAFF
>TRBV9|TRBJ2-2
CASSVRETGTGELFF
>TRBV18|TRBJ1-1
CASSAYRDTEAFF
>TRBV28|TRBJ1-6
CASSFTGQPWTPLHF
>TRBV7-2|TRBJ1-2
CASSSQLNYGYTF
>TRBV5-6|TRBJ2-2
CASSLPTGSGELFF
>TRBV7-2|TRBJ1-5
CASSPPGGNQPQHF
>TRBV5-1|TRBJ1-4
CASSSQGATNEKLFF
>TRBV4-3|TRBJ1-1
CASSQVGTVNTEAFF
>TRBV2|TRBJ1-4
CASSPGKNEKLFF
>TRBV2|TRBJ2-7
CASSGDPSRGSSYEQYF
>TRBV5-6|TRBJ1-2
CASSQGGDTIYGYTF
>TRBV19|TRBJ1-1
CASMTKGLAEAFF
>TRBV9|TRBJ1-2
CASSVRGFYGYTF
>TRBV27|TRBJ2-3
CASSPTRLAASTDTQYF
>TRBV27|TRBJ1-2
CASSFSTDLNYGYTF
>TRBV30|TRBJ2-2
CAWSGVYSGPLFF
>TRBV30|TRBJ2-3
CAWSPTGVPTDTQYF
>TRBV7-2|TRBJ1-2
CASSLAPGGINYGYTF
>TRBV5-4|TRBJ2-1
CASSLGGEVPGQTYNEQFF
>TRBV12-1|TRBJ1-1
CASSWGSDLRTNTEAFF
>TRBV6-5|TRBJ2-5
CAGEAGGPAETQYF
>TRBV19|TRBJ1-5
CASSQQGQVNQPQHF